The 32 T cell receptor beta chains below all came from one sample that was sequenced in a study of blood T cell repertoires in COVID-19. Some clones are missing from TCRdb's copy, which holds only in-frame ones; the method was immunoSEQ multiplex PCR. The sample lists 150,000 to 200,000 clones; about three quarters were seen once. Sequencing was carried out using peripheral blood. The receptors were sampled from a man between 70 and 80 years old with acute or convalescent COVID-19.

The CDR3, as DNA: TGTGCCAGCAGCCAGGACAGGGCTTCTGGCTACACCTTC. This encodes CASSQDRASGYTF. This chain uses TRBV5-6 with TRBJ1-2; TRBD1 aligns across 8 bases. This CDR3 has 13 amino acids. Germline CDR1 reads SGHDT; CDR2 reads YYEEEE. After removal of 4 bases from V and 7 bases from J, the junction contained 6 bases not matched to a gene. Using reference TRBV5-6 and TRBJ1-2 for the parts outside the CDR3, the full variable domain is DAGVTQSPTHLIKTRGQQVTLRCSPKSGHDTVSWYQQALGQGPQFIFQYYEEEERQRGNFPDRFSGHQFPNYSSELNVNALLLGDSALYLCASSQDRASGYTFGSGTRLTVV.

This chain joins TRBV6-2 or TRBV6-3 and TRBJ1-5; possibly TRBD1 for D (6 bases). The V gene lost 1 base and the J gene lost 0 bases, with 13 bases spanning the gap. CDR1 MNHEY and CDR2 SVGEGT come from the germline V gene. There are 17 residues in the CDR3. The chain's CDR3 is CASSYLDSTTSNQPQHF. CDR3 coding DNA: TGTGCCAGCAGTTACTTGGACAGCACGACTAGCAATCAGCCCCAGCATTTT.

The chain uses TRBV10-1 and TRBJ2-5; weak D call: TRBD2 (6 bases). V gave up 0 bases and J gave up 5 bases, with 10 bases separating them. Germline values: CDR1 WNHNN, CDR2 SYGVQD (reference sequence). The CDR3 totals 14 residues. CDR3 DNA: TGCGCCAGCAGTGAGTCGTCGCGGGGCGAGACCCAGTACTTC. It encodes CASSESSRGETQYF.

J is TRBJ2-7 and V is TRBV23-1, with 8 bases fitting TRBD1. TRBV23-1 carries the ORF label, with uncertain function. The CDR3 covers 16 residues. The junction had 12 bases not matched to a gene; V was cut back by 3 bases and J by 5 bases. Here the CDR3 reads CASSQRKRTGNHEQYF. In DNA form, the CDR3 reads TGCGCCAGCAGTCAGCGTAAAAGGACAGGGAACCACGAGCAGTACTTC.

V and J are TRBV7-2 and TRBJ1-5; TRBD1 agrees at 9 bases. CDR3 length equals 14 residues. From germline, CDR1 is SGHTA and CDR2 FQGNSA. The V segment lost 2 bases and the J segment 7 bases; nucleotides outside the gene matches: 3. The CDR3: CASSLIGQGQPQHF. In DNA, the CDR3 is TGTGCCAGCAGCTTAATAGGACAGGGGCAGCCCCAGCATTTT.

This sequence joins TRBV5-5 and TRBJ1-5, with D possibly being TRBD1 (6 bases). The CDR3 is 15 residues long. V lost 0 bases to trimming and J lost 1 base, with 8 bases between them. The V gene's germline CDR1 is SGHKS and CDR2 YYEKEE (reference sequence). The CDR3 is CASSLVQGSNQPQHF. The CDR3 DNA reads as TGTGCCAGCAGCTTGGTACAGGGCAGCAATCAGCCCCAGCATTTT.

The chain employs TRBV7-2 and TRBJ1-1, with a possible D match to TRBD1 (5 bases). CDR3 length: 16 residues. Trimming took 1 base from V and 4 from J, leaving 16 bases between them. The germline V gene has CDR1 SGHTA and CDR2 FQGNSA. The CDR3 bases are TGTGCCAGCAGCTTAGTAAGGGGTAGAATCGGCACTGAAGCTTTCTTT. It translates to CASSLVRGRIGTEAFF.

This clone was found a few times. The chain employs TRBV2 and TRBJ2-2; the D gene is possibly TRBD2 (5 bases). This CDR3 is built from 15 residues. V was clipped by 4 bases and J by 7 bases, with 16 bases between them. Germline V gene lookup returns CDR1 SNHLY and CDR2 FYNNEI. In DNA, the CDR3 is TGTGCCAGCAGTGGAGGACTTGCTAATAACGGGGAGCTGTTTTTT. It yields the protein CASSGGLANNGELFF.

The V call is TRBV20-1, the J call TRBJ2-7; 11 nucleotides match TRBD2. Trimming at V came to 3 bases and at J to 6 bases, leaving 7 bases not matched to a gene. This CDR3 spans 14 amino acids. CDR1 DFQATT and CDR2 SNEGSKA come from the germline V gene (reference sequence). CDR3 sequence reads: CSASHPSGGSEQYF. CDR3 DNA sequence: TGCAGTGCTAGTCACCCTAGCGGGGGGAGCGAGCAGTACTTC.

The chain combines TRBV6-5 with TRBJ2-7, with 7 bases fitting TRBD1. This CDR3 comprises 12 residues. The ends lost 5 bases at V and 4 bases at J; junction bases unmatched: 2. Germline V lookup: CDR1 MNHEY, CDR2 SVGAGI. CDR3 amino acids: CASSRTGYEQYF. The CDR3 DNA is TGTGCCAGCAGTCGGACAGGATACGAGCAGTACTTC.

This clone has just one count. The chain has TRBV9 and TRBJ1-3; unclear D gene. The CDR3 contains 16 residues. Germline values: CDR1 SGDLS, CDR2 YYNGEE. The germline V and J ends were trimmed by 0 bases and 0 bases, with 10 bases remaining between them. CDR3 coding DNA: TGTGCCAGCAGCGTAGCTAGTGGAAGCTCTGGAAACACCATATATTTT. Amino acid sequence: CASSVASGSSGNTIYF. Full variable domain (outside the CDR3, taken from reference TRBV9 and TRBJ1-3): DSGVTQTPKHLITATGQRVTLRCSPRSGDLSVYWYQQSLDQGLQFLIQYYNGEERAKGNILERFSAQQFPDLHSELNLSSLELGDSALYFCASSVASGSSGNTIYFGEGSWLTVV.

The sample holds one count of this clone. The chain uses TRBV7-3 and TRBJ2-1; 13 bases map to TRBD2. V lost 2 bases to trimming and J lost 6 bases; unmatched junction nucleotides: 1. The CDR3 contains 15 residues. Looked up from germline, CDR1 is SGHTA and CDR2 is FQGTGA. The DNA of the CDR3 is TGTGCCAGCAGCTTAGGACTAGCGGGAGTCAATGAGCAGTTCTTC. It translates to CASSLGLAGVNEQFF.

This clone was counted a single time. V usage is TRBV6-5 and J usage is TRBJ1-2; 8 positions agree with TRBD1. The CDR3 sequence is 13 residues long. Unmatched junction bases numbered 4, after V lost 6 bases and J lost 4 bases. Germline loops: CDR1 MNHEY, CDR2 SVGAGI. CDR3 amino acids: CASRTGEGYGYTF. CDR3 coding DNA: TGTGCCAGCAGGACAGGGGAGGGCTATGGCTACACCTTC.

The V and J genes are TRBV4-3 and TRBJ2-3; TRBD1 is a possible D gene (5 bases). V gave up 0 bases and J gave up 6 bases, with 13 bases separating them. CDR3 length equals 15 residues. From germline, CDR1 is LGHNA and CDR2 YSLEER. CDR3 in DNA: TGCGCCAGCAGCCAAGATGGGGCCGATTTGGATACGCAGTATTTT. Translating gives CASSQDGADLDTQYF.

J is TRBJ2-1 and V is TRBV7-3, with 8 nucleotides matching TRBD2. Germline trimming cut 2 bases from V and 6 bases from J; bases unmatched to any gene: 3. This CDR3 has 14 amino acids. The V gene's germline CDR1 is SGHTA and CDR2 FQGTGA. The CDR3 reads CASSLGLAPNEQFF. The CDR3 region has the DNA TGTGCCAGCAGCTTAGGACTAGCTCCCAATGAGCAGTTCTTC.

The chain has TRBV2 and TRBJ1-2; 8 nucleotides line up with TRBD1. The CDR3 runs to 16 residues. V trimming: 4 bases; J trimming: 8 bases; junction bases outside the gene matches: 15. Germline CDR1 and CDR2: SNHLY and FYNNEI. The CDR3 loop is CASSGTGGVKFYGYTF. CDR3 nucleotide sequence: TGTGCCAGCAGTGGAACAGGGGGTGTAAAATTTTACGGCTACACCTTC.

CDR3: CASSLTTSSHEQFF. In DNA, the CDR3 is TGTGCCAGCAGCTTAACTACTAGCTCACATGAGCAGTTCTTC. The chain is built from TRBV7-3 and TRBJ2-1, with D possibly TRBD2 on 6 matching bases. CDR1 and CDR2 (germline): SGHTA, FQGTGA. Trimming cost V 0 bases and J 8 bases, with 11 bases left between them. This CDR3 comprises 14 residues.

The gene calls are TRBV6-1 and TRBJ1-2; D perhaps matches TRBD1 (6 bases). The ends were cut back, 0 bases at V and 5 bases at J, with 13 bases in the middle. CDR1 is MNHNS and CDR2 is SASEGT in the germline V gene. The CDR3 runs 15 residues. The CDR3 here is CASSEALNRAYGYTF. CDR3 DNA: TGTGCCAGCAGTGAAGCGTTGAACAGGGCGTATGGCTACACCTTC.

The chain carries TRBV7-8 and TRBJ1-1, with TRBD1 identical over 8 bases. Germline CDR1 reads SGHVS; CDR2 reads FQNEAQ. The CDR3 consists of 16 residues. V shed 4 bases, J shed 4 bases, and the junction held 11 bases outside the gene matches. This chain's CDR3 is CASSSQGAFRGTEAFF. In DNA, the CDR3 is TGTGCCAGCAGCTCGCAGGGGGCCTTTCGGGGCACTGAAGCTTTCTTT.

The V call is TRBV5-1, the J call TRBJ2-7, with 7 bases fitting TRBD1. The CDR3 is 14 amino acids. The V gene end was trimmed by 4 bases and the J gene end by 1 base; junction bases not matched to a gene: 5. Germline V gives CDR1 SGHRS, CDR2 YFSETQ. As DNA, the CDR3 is TGCGCCAGCAGCCCCTCGGGACAGTCCTACGAGCAGTACTTC. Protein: CASSPSGQSYEQYF.

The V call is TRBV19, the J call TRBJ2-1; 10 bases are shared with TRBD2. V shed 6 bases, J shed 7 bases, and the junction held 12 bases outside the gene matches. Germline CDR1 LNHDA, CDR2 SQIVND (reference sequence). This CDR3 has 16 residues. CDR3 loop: CASSPTQRGGKNEQFF. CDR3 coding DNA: TGTGCCAGTAGCCCGACCCAGCGGGGGGGCAAGAATGAGCAGTTCTTC.

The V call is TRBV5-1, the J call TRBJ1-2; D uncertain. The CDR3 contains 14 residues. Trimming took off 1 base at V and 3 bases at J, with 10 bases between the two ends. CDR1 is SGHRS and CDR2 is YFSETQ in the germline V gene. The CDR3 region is CASSLIGSDYGYTF. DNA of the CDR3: TGCGCCAGCAGCTTGATAGGGAGTGACTATGGCTACACCTTC. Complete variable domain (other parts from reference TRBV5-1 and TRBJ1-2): KAGVTQTPRYLIKTRGQQVTLSCSPISGHRSVSWYQQTPGQGLQFLFEYFSETQRNKGNFPGRFSGRQFSNSRSEMNVSTLELGDSALYLCASSLIGSDYGYTFGSGTRLTVV.

The CDR3 nucleotides are TGTGCCAGCAGTCAAACATATGGCTACACCTTC. Protein product: CASSQTYGYTF. The chain is built from TRBV6-2 or TRBV6-3 and TRBJ1-2, with D uncertain. From germline, CDR1 is MNHEY and CDR2 SVGEGT. The CDR3 consists of 11 residues. V lost 5 bases and J lost 5, with 6 bases in between.

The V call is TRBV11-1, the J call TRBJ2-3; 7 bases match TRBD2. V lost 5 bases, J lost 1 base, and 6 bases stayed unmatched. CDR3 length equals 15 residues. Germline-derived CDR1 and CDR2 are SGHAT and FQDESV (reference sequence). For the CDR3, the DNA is TGTGCCAGCAGCCAGCGGGGCGGTGGCACAGATACGCAGTATTTT. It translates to CASSQRGGGTDTQYF.

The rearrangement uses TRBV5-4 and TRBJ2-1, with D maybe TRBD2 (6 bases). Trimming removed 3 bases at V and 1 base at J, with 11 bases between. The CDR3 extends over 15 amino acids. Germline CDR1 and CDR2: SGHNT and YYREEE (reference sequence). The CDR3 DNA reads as TGTGCCAGCAGCTCGACGGGGGATTCCTACAATGAGCAGTTCTTC. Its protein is CASSSTGDSYNEQFF.

The CDR3 reads CASSLVPPTGQTMNTEAFF. Here the CDR3 DNA reads TGTGCCAGCAGCTTAGTCCCACCAACAGGACAGACTATGAACACTGAAGCTTTCTTT. The chain employs TRBV7-6 and TRBJ1-1; TRBD1 is a possible D gene (6 bases). Trimming pared 1 base from V and 0 bases from J, leaving 21 bases between. Germline CDR1 is SGHVS and CDR2 is FNYEAQ. The CDR3 is 19 amino acids.

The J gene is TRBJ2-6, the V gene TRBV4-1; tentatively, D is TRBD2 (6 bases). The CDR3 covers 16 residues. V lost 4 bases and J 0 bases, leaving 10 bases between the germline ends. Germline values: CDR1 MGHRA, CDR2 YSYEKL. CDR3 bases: TGCGCCAGCAGCCTCGGGACTTCCTCTGGGGCCAACGTCCTGACTTTC. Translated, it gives CASSLGTSSGANVLTF.

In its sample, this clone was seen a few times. CDR3 in amino acids: CAYNRRTSGNSTGELFF. DNA of the CDR3: TGTGCCTACAACCGAAGGACTAGCGGGAATAGCACCGGGGAGCTGTTTTTT. The chain carries TRBV30 and TRBJ2-2, with TRBD2 matching 12 bases. CDR3 length: 17 amino acids. CDR1 and CDR2 from the germline V gene are GTSNPN and SVGIG (reference sequence). V lost 7 bases and J lost 4; bases outside the gene matches: 13.

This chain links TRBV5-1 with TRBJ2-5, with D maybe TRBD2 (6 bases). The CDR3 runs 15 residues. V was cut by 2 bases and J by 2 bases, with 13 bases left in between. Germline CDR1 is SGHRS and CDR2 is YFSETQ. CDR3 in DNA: TGCGCCAGCAGCTTCGGAGGGAGTCTACAAGAGACCCAGTACTTC. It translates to CASSFGGSLQETQYF.

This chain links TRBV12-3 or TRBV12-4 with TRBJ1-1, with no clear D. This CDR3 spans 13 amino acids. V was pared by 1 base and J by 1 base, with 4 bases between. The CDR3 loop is CASSLGQNTEAFF. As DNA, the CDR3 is TGTGCCAGCAGTTTAGGGCAGAACACTGAAGCTTTCTTT.

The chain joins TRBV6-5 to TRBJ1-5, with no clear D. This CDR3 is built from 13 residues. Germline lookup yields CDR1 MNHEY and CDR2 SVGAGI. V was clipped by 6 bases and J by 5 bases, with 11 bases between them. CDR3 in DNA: TGTGCCAGCAGCCTTACCCGAGATCAGCCCCAGCATTTT. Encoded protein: CASSLTRDQPQHF.

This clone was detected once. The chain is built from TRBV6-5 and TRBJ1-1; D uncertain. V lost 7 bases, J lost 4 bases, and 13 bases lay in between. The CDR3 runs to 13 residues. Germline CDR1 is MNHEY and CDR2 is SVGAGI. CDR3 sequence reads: CASTLVAGTEAFF. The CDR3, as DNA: TGTGCCAGCACCCTGGTTGCGGGCACTGAAGCTTTCTTT.